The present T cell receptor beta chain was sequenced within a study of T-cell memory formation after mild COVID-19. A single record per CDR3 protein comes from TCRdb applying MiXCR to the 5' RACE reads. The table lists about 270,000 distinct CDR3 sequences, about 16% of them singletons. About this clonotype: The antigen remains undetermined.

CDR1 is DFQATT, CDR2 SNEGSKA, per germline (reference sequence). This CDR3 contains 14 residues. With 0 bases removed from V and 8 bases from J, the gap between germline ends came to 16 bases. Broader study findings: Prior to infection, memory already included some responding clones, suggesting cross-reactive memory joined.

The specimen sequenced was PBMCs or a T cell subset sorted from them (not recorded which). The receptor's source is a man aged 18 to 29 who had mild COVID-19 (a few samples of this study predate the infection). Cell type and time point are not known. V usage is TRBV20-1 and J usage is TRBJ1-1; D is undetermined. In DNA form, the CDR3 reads TGCAGTGCTAGAGATTTGGGCAAATTTTCCGAAGCTTTCTTT. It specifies CSARDLGKFSEAFF.